The 10 T cell receptor beta chains given below trace back to one sample, sequenced in a study of T cells in localized non-small cell lung cancer (dated by TCRdb to about 2020). Receptor amplification or capture employed the immunoSEQ multiplex PCR assay. TCRdb's version of the immuneACCESS table is confined to in-frame rearrangements and falls short of the full clone set. An unresolved V gene accounts for under half of the shortfall where checked; the remainder is of unknown origin. The sample table shows 14,000 or so clones, and roughly 89% are seen once. 2.5% to 3% of the sample goes to the ten largest clones. The sample was peripheral blood mononuclear cells, taken before any cancer treatment. These receptors were collected from a man between 40 and 75 years old with stage III lung adenocarcinoma.

V and J are TRBV18 and TRBJ1-1; 10 bases are a match to TRBD1. The germline CDR1 and CDR2 sequences are KGHSH and LQKENI. The CDR3 covers 16 residues. Losses at the gene ends were 1 base for V and 6 bases for J; bases not matched to a gene: 8. The chain's CDR3 is CASSPRIDRGRAEAFF. The CDR3 nucleotides read TGTGCCAGCTCACCACGGATCGACAGGGGGCGGGCTGAAGCTTTCTTT. Using reference TRBV18 and TRBJ1-1 for the parts outside the CDR3, the full variable domain is NAGVMQNPRHLVRRRGQEARLRCSPMKGHSHVYWYRQLPEEGLKFMVYLQKENIIDESGMPKERFSAEFPKEGPSILRIQQVVRGDSAAYFCASSPRIDRGRAEAFFGQGTRLTVV.

With respect to this clone: The same CDR3 arises from other DNA sequences in this sample as well. The chain recombines TRBV7-2 with TRBJ2-2; 14 bases match TRBD2. The CDR3 spans 19 residues. Germline CDR1 and CDR2: SGHTA and FQGNSA. V was pared by 5 bases and J by 1 base, with 9 bases of the junction left unmatched. This CDR3 is CASSRPGLAGGQNTGELFF. The CDR3 nucleotides read TGTGCCAGCAGCCGACCAGGACTAGCGGGGGGTCAGAACACCGGGGAGCTGTTTTTT.

This chain connects TRBV2 to TRBJ1-2; D gene uncertain. Per germline, CDR1 SNHLY and CDR2 FYNNEI. The CDR3 spans 15 residues. V lost 6 bases and J 1 base, leaving 15 bases between the germline ends. This chain's CDR3 is CASSFDGEFNYGYTF. The CDR3 nucleotides read TGTGCCAGCAGCTTTGACGGAGAGTTTAACTATGGCTACACCTTC.

The chain joins TRBV4-2 to TRBJ2-1, with D possibly TRBD2 on 7 matching bases. V was trimmed by 4 bases and J by 7 bases, leaving 14 bases between them. The germline gives CDR1 LGHNA, CDR2 YNFKEQ. This CDR3 contains 14 residues. As DNA, the CDR3 is TGTGCCAGCAGCCCCTTCAGCGGGACAAATGAGCAGTTCTTC. It yields the protein CASSPFSGTNEQFF.

This chain connects TRBV28 to TRBJ2-3; D is perhaps TRBD2 (6 bases). Germline assignment: CDR1 MDHEN and CDR2 SYDVKM. V dropped 6 bases and J dropped 0 bases, with 13 bases sitting between them. The CDR3 has 15 residues. DNA for the CDR3: TGTGCCAGCAGACCCCGGGGGACTAGCACAGATACGCAGTATTTT. Translated, it gives CASRPRGTSTDTQYF.

The sample holds one count of this clone. V usage is TRBV27 and J usage is TRBJ2-2, with TRBD1 as a possible D gene (5 bases). CDR1 MNHEY and CDR2 SMNVEV come from the germline V gene (reference sequence). There are 13 residues in the CDR3. With 6 bases removed from V and 6 bases from J, the gap between germline ends came to 11 bases. CDR3 loop: CASSPGIPGELFF. The CDR3 DNA sequence: TGTGCCAGCAGCCCAGGGATCCCCGGGGAGCTGTTTTTT.

The chain recombines TRBV5-1 with TRBJ1-1; D is uncertain. With 4 bases removed from V and 2 bases from J, the gap between germline ends came to 6 bases. Looked up from germline, CDR1 is SGHRS and CDR2 is YFSETQ. The CDR3 totals 12 residues. The CDR3 here is CASSDANTEAFF. CDR3 coding DNA: TGCGCCAGCAGCGACGCAAACACTGAAGCTTTCTTT.

This clone was seen once. This sequence joins TRBV27 and TRBJ2-1; D gene ambiguous. CDR3 length equals 13 residues. Trimming left V 2 bases short and J 8 bases short, with 10 bases between. The V gene's germline CDR1 is MNHEY and CDR2 SMNVEV (reference sequence). The CDR3 DNA sequence: TGTGCCAGCAGTTTACGCAGGAGCGATGAGCAGTTCTTC. Residues: CASSLRRSDEQFF.

The CDR3 spells CASLSGYSLYNEQFF. The DNA for the CDR3 is TGTGCCAGCTTGTCGGGCTACTCGCTCTACAATGAGCAGTTCTTC. V is TRBV5-6 and J is TRBJ2-1; D ambiguous. Germline CDR1 and CDR2: SGHDT and YYEEEE. V was trimmed by 7 bases and J by 3 bases, leaving 17 bases between them. The CDR3 sequence is 15 residues long.

The chain joins TRBV2 to TRBJ2-5; TRBD1 matches at 7 bases. After removal of 6 bases from V and 5 bases from J, the junction contained 6 bases not matched to a gene. Germline loops: CDR1 SNHLY, CDR2 FYNNEI. This CDR3 is 13 amino acids long. For the CDR3, the DNA is TGTGCCAGCAGCTACAGGGGTTGGGAGACCCAGTACTTC. Its translation: CASSYRGWETQYF.